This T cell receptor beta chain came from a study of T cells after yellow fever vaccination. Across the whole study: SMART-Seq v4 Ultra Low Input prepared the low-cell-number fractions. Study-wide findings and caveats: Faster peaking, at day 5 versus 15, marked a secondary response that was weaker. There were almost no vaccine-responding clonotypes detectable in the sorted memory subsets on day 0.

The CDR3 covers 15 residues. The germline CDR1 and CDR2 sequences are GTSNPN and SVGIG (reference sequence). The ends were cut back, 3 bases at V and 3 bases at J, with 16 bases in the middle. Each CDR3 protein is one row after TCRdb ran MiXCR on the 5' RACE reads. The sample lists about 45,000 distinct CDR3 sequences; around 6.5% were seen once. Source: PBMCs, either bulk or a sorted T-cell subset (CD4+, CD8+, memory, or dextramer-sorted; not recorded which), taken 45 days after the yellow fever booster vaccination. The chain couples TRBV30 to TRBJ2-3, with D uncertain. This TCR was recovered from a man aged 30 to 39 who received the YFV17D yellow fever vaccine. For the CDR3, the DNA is TGTGCCTGGAGCCTAACAGCTAAACGGACAGATACGCAGTATTTT. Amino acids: CAWSLTAKRTDTQYF.